This passage covers 7 T cell receptor beta chains from one sample sequenced in a study of blood T cell repertoires in COVID-19. This table comes from immunoSEQ multiplex PCR, and its TCRdb copy is limited to in-frame clones, with some not included. The sample has over 300,000 clones, approximately 88% seen once. Sequencing was performed on PBMCs or T cells enriched from blood (not recorded which). The origin of the receptors is a woman aged 25 to 39 with acute COVID-19.

This chain uses TRBV9 with TRBJ2-7; TRBD2 might be the D (5 bases). Germline loops: CDR1 SGDLS, CDR2 YYNGEE. The CDR3 sequence is 14 residues long. The V end lost 0 bases, the J end lost 2 bases, and 9 bases lay between the germline ends. The CDR3, as DNA: TGTGCCAGCAGCGTAGGGGGAGAGACCTACGAGCAGTACTTC. Residues: CASSVGGETYEQYF. The full variable domain, completed using reference TRBV9 and TRBJ2-7, is DSGVTQTPKHLITATGQRVTLRCSPRSGDLSVYWYQQSLDQGLQFLIQYYNGEERAKGNILERFSAQQFPDLHSELNLSSLELGDSALYFCASSVGGETYEQYFGPGTRLTVT.

V is TRBV19 and J is TRBJ1-4; 7 bases line up with TRBD1. The CDR3 totals 16 residues. Germline CDR1 reads LNHDA; CDR2 reads SQIVND (reference sequence). After removal of 3 bases from V and 8 bases from J, the junction contained 12 bases not matched to a gene. In nucleotides, the CDR3 is TGTGCCAGTAGTATTTCAACCCCGGGACAGTTCGAAAAACTGTTTTTT. Its protein product is CASSISTPGQFEKLFF.

The chain recombines TRBV4-1 with TRBJ2-1; 8 bases line up with TRBD2. The J segment lost 1 base and the V segment lost 4 bases, leaving 18 bases of the junction unmatched. This CDR3 has 20 residues. Germline V gene data show CDR1 as MGHRA and CDR2 as YSYEKL. The CDR3 loop is CASSPQGTEIAGRSYNEQFF. The CDR3 bases are TGCGCCAGCAGCCCGCAAGGGACTGAAATAGCGGGAAGGTCCTACAATGAGCAGTTCTTC.

This clone was counted once. Written as DNA, the CDR3 is TGTGCCAGCAGCGAAGGGGGCGCCCAGGGATACGAGCAGTACTTC. Protein sequence: CASSEGGAQGYEQYF. The chain links TRBV9 to TRBJ2-7; 7 bases are shared with TRBD1. Unmatched junction bases numbered 10, after V lost 3 bases and J lost 4 bases. The CDR3 extends over 15 amino acids. Germline CDR1 is SGDLS and CDR2 is YYNGEE.

The chain joins TRBV24-1 to TRBJ2-1, with 11 bases fitting TRBD2. This CDR3 is 17 amino acids long. The J segment lost 2 bases and the V segment lost 3 bases, leaving 5 bases of the junction unmatched. The germline V gene encodes CDR1 KGHDR and CDR2 SFDVKD. CDR3 DNA: TGTGCCACCAGTGATATAACTAGCGGGGGCGCCTACAATGAGCAGTTCTTC. Its translation is CATSDITSGGAYNEQFF.

This clone was recorded once. The chain combines TRBV5-1 with TRBJ2-2; 8 nucleotides agree with TRBD1. Germline-derived CDR1 and CDR2 are SGHRS and YFSETQ. V trimming: 4 bases; J trimming: 0 bases; junction bases outside the gene matches: 5. CDR3 size: 16 residues. The CDR3 DNA reads as TGCGCCAGCAGCGGGTTGACAGGGGCGAACACCGGGGAGCTGTTTTTT. This encodes CASSGLTGANTGELFF. Variable domain in full (rest from reference TRBV5-1 and TRBJ2-2): KAGVTQTPRYLIKTRGQQVTLSCSPISGHRSVSWYQQTPGQGLQFLFEYFSETQRNKGNFPGRFSGRQFSNSRSEMNVSTLELGDSALYLCASSGLTGANTGELFFGEGSRLTVL.

CDR3 loop: CASSQNNLNGNTIYF. The CDR3 coding sequence is TGTGCCAGCAGCCAAAATAACTTAAACGGAAACACCATATATTTT. The chain links TRBV3-1 (or the pseudogene TRBV3-2) to TRBJ1-3; no clear D gene. The CDR3 contains 15 residues. V lost 2 bases and J lost 4, with 12 bases in between. Germline V CDR1 and CDR2: LGHDT, YNNKEL (reference sequence).